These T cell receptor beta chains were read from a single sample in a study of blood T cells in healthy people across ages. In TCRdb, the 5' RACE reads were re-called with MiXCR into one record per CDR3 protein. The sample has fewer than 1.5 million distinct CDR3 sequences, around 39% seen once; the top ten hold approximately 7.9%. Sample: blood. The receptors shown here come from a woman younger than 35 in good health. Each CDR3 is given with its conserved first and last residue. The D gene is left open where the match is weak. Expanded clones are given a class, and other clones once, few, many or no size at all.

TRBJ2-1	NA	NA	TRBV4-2	CASSPTFGGNEQFF	TGTGCCAGCAGCCCTACCTTCGGAGGCAATGAGCAGTTCTTC
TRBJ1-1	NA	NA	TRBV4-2	CASSQGGLEGTEAFF	TGTGCCAGCAGCCAAGGGGGGTTAGAAGGGACTGAAGCTTTCTTT
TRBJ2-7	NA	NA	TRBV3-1	CASSHGTAVDEQYF	TGTGCCAGCAGCCATGGGACGGCCGTTGACGAGCAGTACTTC
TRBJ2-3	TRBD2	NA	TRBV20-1	CSARDGLAKTTDTQYF	TGCAGTGCTAGAGATGGACTAGCGAAAACAACAGATACGCAGTATTTT
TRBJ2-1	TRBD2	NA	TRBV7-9	CASSLGVSGGAVDEQFF	TGTGCCAGCAGCTTAGGGGTTAGCGGGGGGGCCGTCGATGAGCAGTTCTTC
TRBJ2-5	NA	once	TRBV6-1	CASKPGAQAQETQYF	TGTGCCAGCAAACCAGGCGCACAGGCTCAAGAGACCCAGTACTTC
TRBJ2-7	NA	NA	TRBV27	CASSLNGGRYEQYF	TGTGCCAGCAGTTTAAACGGGGGACGGTACGAGCAGTACTTC
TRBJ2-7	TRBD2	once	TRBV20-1	CSARATTSNYEQYF	TGCAGTGCTAGAGCTACGACTAGCAACTACGAGCAGTACTTC
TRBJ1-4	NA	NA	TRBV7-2	CASSPGTLATNEKLFF	TGTGCCAGCAGCCCCGGGACACTTGCAACTAATGAAAAACTGTTTTTT
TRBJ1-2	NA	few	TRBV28	CASSLTSAEVIGYTF	TGTGCCAGCAGTCTTACTTCGGCAGAGGTGATAGGCTACACCTTC